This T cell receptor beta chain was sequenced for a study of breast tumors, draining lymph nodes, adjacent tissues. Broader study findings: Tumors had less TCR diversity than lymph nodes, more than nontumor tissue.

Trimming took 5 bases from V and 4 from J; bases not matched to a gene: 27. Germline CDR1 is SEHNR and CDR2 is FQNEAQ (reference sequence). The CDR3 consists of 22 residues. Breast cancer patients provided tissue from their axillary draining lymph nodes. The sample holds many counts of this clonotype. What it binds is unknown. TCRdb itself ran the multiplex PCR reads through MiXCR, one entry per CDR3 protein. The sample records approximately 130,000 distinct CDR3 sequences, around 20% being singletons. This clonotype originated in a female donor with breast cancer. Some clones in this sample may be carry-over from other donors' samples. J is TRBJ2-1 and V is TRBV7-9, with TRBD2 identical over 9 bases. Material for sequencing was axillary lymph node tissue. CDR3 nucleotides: TGTGCCAGCAGCCCTTCAAGGGTAGCGGGAGAGGGGGGGTCAGGGTCTTACAATGAGCAGTTCTTC. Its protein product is CASSPSRVAGEGGSGSYNEQFF.